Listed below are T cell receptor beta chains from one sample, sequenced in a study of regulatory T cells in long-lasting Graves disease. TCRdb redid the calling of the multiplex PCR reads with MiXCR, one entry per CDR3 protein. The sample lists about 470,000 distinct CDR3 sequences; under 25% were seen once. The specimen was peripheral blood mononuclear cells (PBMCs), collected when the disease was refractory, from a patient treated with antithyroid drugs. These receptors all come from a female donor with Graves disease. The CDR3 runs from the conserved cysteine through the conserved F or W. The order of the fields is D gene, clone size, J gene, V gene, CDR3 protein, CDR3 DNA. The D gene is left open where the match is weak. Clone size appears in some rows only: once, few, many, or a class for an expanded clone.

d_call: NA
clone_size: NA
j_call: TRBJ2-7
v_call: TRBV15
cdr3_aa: CATSRDRGATSPLEQYF
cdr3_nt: TGTGCCACCAGCAGAGATCGAGGGGCTACTTCCCCCCTCGAGCAGTACTTC

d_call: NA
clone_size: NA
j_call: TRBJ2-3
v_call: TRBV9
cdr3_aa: CASSDSLSTDTQYF
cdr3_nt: TGTGCCAGCAGCGATTCCCTATCCACAGATACGCAGTATTTT

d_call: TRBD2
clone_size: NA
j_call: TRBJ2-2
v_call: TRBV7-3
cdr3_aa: CASSRTGTSHTGELFF
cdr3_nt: TGTGCCAGCAGCAGGACCGGGACTAGTCACACCGGGGAGCTGTTTTTT

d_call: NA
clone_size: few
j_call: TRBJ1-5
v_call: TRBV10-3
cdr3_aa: CAISESGGGAGNQPQHF
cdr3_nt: TGTGCCATCAGTGAGTCTGGGGGGGGTGCGGGCAATCAGCCCCAGCATTTT

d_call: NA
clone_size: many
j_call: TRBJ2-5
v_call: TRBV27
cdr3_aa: CASSSMGSQETQYF
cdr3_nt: TGTGCCAGCAGTTCTATGGGGTCCCAAGAGACCCAGTACTTC

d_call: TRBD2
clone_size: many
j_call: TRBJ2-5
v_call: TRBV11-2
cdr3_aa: CASSLETSGRARETQYF
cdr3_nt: TGTGCCAGCAGCTTAGAGACTAGCGGGAGGGCCCGAGAGACCCAGTACTTC

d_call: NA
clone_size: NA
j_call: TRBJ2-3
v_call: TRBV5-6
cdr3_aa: CASSLLGSKSTDTQYF
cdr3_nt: TGTGCCAGCAGCTTGTTGGGCAGCAAAAGCACAGATACGCAGTATTTT

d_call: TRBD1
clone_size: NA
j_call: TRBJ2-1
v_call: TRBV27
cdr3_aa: CASSRTGVTYNEQFF
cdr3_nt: TGTGCCAGCAGCCGGACAGGGGTTACCTACAATGAGCAGTTCTTC

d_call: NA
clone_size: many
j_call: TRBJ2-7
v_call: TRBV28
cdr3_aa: CASRSLVGGPYEQYF
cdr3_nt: TGTGCCAGCAGATCCTTGGTCGGAGGCCCATACGAGCAGTACTTC

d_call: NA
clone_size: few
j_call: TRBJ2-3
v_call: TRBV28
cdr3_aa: CASNGPGLETTDTQYF
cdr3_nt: TGTGCCAGCAACGGTCCGGGATTGGAGACAACTGATACGCAGTATTTT